What follows is one TCR beta chain and its context. Its cognate antigen is unknown. This specimen belongs to a study of cytomegalovirus exposure and HLA in healthy donors. Study conclusions and caveats: For most TCR sequences rarity was the rule, although some public TCRs occurred in many donors. In an earlier analysis, most TCR beta V segments were productive about 87% or about 30% of the time.

V was cut by 3 bases and J by 0 bases, with 17 bases left in between. Germline CDR1 LNHNV, CDR2 YYDKDF (reference sequence). The CDR3 extends over 17 amino acids. Researchers ran the PCR with 60 Vbeta and 13 Jbeta primers. Profiling relied on immunoSEQ multiplex PCR, and the TCRdb table lists in-frame clones only, not all of them. In the table there are 100,000 or so clones, 55% to 80% of which are singletons. The sequencing input was PBMCs. This TCR was recovered from a man aged 40-49 years in good health and CMV-seronegative. V and J are TRBV15 and TRBJ1-2; D remains unclear. The CDR3, as DNA: TGTGCCACCAGCAGGGGTACTCAGGCCGATCCTAACTATGGCTACACCTTC. Encoded protein: CATSRGTQADPNYGYTF.